These 10 T cell receptor beta chains were sequenced from one sample in a study of T cell repertoires in cytomegalovirus infection. A single record per CDR3 protein comes from TCRdb applying MiXCR to the reads. The profile shows hundreds of thousands of distinct CDR3 sequences, roughly 9.3% of them singletons. The sequenced sample was PBMCs. These receptors were collected from a human donor in good health (CMV status not recorded). Some clones in this sample may be carry-over from other donors' samples.

The chain recombines TRBV6-5 with TRBJ2-3, with 9 bases lining up with TRBD1. CDR3 length: 17 amino acids. The germline CDR1 and CDR2 sequences are MNHEY and SVGAGI. Trimming at V came to 4 bases and at J to 3 bases, leaving 11 bases not matched to a gene. CDR3 in amino acids: CASSLSRTGEITDTQYF. CDR3 DNA: TGTGCCAGCAGTTTAAGTCGGACAGGGGAAATTACAGATACGCAGTATTTT.

This clonotype was observed a few times. V and J are TRBV9 and TRBJ1-1, with D perhaps TRBD1 (6 bases). Per the germline V gene, CDR1 is SGDLS and CDR2 is YYNGEE. The length of the CDR3 is 16 residues. V was cut by 7 bases and J by 0 bases, with 19 bases left in between. This CDR3 is CASGGLRITMNTEAFF. The CDR3 region has the DNA TGTGCCAGCGGGGGGCTCCGGATAACTATGAACACTGAAGCTTTCTTT.

This clonotype was recorded at least ten times. The gene calls are TRBV28 and TRBJ2-7, with 12 bases that match TRBD2. The CDR3 consists of 16 residues. Germline V CDR1 and CDR2: MDHEN, SYDVKM. Trimming removed 8 bases from V and 5 bases from J; junction bases left unmatched: 13. CDR3 residues: CASFPSGGAGPNEQYV. CDR3 bases: TGTGCCAGCTTCCCTAGCGGGGGGGCAGGTCCTAACGAGCAGTACGTC.

Ten or more counts support this clonotype. J is TRBJ2-6 and V is TRBV2, with D perhaps matching TRBD2 (5 bases). Trimming took 1 base from V and 2 from J, leaving 9 bases between them. The CDR3 totals 16 residues. Germline loops: CDR1 SNHLY, CDR2 FYNNEI. CDR3 nucleotides: TGTGCCAGCAGTGAAGGGACTCGGACTGGGGCCAACGTCCTGACTTTC. Translating gives CASSEGTRTGANVLTF.

This clonotype showed up many times. The chain combines TRBV7-8 with TRBJ2-5; 9 nucleotides match TRBD2. The CDR3 contains 14 residues. The germline CDR1 and CDR2 sequences are SGHVS and FQNEAQ. The junction had 8 bases not matched to a gene; V was cut back by 5 bases and J by 7 bases. The CDR3: CASSRQGAGGTQYF. As DNA, the CDR3 is TGTGCCAGCAGCCGACAGGGAGCGGGGGGGACCCAGTACTTC.

This clonotype showed up many times. This chain connects TRBV7-9 to TRBJ1-1; a possible D gene is TRBD1 (5 bases). V lost 5 bases and J lost 4, with 20 bases in between. From germline, CDR1 is SEHNR and CDR2 FQNEAQ (reference sequence). This CDR3 is 16 amino acids long. The CDR3 DNA reads TGTGCCAGCAGCCCACTGGGACCTGTTTTGGGCACTGAAGCTTTCTTT. Its translation: CASSPLGPVLGTEAFF.

Ten or more counts support this clonotype. The rearrangement uses TRBV7-2 and TRBJ1-2; D perhaps matches TRBD1 (5 bases). The V end was cut by 1 base, the J end by 5 bases, with 14 bases between. Germline CDR1 SGHTA, CDR2 FQGNSA. The CDR3 consists of 15 residues. The CDR3 nucleotides are TGTGCCAGCAGCTTAGGAGGGACGGTCAAATATGGCTACACCTTC. Its translation: CASSLGGTVKYGYTF.

V usage is TRBV18 and J usage is TRBJ2-5, with 7 bases fitting TRBD2. Germline V gene sequence: CDR1 KGHSH, CDR2 LQKENI. There are 14 residues in the CDR3. The V and J ends lost 4 bases and 2 bases, in that order; junction bases with no gene match: 4. DNA for the CDR3: TGTGCCAGCTCACGGAGCGGGGTTCAAGAGACCCAGTACTTC. Amino acids: CASSRSGVQETQYF.

This clonotype was picked up many times. The chain couples TRBV7-2 to TRBJ2-7, with D maybe TRBD1 (6 bases). Deletions cut 4 bases from V and 4 bases from J, with 8 bases between. The CDR3 loop spans 12 amino acids. CDR1 SGHTA and CDR2 FQGNSA come from the germline V gene. The chain's CDR3 is CASSSQGYEQYF. CDR3 DNA: TGTGCCAGCAGCTCACAGGGATACGAGCAGTACTTC.

This clonotype was detected ten times or more. The rearrangement joins TRBV28 to TRBJ1-2; TRBD1 is a possible D gene (5 bases). This CDR3 region has 14 residues. The germline V and J ends were trimmed by 5 bases and 3 bases, with 13 bases remaining between them. Germline assignment: CDR1 MDHEN and CDR2 SYDVKM. The CDR3 DNA follows: TGTGCCAGCAGTGGGACCGGGACCCACTATGGCTACACCTTC. This encodes CASSGTGTHYGYTF.